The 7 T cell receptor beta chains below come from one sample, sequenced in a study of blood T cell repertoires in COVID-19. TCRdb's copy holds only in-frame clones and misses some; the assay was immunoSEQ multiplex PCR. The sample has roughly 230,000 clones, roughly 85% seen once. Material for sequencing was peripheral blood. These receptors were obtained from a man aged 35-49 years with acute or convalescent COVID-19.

The CDR3: CASCYLGDTKNIQYF. The CDR3 nucleotides read TGTGCCAGCTGTTACCTAGGGGATACCAAAAACATTCAGTACTTC. The chain recombines TRBV2 with TRBJ2-4; the D gene is possibly TRBD1 (5 bases). V lost 8 bases to trimming and J lost 2 bases, with 16 bases between them. The CDR3 runs 15 residues. The germline V gene has CDR1 SNHLY and CDR2 FYNNEI. Together with reference TRBV2 and TRBJ2-4, the CDR3 gives the full variable domain: EPEVTQTPSHQVTQMGQEVILRCVPISNHLYFYWYRQILGQKVEFLVSFYNNEISEKSEIFDDQFSVERPDGSNFTLKIRSTKLEDSAMYFCASCYLGDTKNIQYFGAGTRLSVL.

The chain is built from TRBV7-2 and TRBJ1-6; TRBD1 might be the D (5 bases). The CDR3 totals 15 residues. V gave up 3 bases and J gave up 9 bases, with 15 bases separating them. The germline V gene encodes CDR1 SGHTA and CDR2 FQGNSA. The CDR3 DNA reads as TGTGCCAGCAGCTTCGGGGGTTTAAAGGGTTCACCCCTCCACTTT. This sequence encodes CASSFGGLKGSPLHF.

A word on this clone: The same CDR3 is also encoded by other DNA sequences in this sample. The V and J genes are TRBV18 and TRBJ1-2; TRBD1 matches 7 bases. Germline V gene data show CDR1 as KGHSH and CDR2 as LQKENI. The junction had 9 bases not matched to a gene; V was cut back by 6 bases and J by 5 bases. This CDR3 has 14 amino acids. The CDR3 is CASSPAGGSYGYTF. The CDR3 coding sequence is TGTGCCAGCTCCCCGGCAGGGGGGAGTTATGGCTACACCTTC.

For the CDR3, the DNA is TGCGCCAGCAGCTTGGAAGGGGGCCCAGATACGCAGTATTTT. Translated, it gives CASSLEGGPDTQYF. The chain links TRBV5-1 to TRBJ2-3; 7 positions match TRBD1. CDR1 is SGHRS and CDR2 is YFSETQ in the germline V gene. The CDR3 runs to 14 residues. Losses at the gene ends were 0 bases for V and 4 bases for J; bases not matched to a gene: 2.

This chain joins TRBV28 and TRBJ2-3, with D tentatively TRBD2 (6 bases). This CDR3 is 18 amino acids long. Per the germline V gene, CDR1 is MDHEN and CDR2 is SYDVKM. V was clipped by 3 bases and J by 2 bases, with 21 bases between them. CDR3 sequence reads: CASSLFNSAGRNTDTQYF. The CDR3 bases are TGTGCCAGCAGTTTGTTCAACTCCGCGGGGAGAAACACAGATACGCAGTATTTT.

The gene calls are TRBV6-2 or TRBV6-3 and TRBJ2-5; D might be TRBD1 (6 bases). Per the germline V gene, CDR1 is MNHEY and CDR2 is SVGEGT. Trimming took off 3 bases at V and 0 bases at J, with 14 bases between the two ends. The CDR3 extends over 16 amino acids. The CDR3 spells CASSYLHRAYQETQYF. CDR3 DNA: TGTGCCAGCAGTTATCTTCACAGGGCGTACCAAGAGACCCAGTACTTC.

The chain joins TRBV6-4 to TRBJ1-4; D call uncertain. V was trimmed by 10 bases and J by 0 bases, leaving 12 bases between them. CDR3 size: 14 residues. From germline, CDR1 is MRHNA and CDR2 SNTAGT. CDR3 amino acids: CAIPLLATNEKLFF. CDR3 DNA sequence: TGTGCCATCCCATTACTTGCAACTAATGAAAAACTGTTTTTT.